These 23 T cell receptor beta chains were all obtained from the same sample, sequenced in a study of blood T cells in healthy people across ages. A second about 6 to 12 cycle PCR used barcoded and J-beta primers. TCRdb used MiXCR to reprocess the 5' RACE reads, holding one entry per CDR3 protein. Among roughly 800,000 distinct CDR3 sequences listed, around 25% were seen once. These data also formed part of another study, on T cells of mothers and their children.

Input material: blood. The receptors shown here come from a boy aged 5-17 years in good health.

The V gene is TRBV7-9, the J gene TRBJ2-2; possibly TRBD1 or TRBD2 for D (5 bases each). The CDR3 loop spans 10 amino acids. Germline V gives CDR1 SEHNR, CDR2 FQNEAQ (reference sequence). CDR3 in amino acids: CAGGTGELFF. CDR3 sequence (DNA): TGTGCTGGGGGCACCGGGGAGCTGTTTTTT.

The chain employs TRBV12-3 or TRBV12-4 and TRBJ2-7; TRBD2 agrees at 9 bases. This CDR3 is built from 16 residues. Trimming cost V 5 bases and J 0 bases; bases outside gene matches: 8. The CDR3 region has the DNA TGTGCCAGCAGTCCCGGGGGCGGGAGGGCCTCCTACGAGCAGTACTTC. It translates to CASSPGGGRASYEQYF.

This rearrangement joins TRBV7-9 to TRBJ1-4; TRBD1 matches at 7 bases. Germline loops: CDR1 SEHNR, CDR2 FQNEAQ (reference sequence). There are 15 residues in the CDR3. V lost 2 bases to trimming and J lost 5 bases; unmatched junction nucleotides: 5. CDR3 nucleotides: TGTGCCAGCAGCTTACCCCCGGGACAGAATGAAAAACTGTTTTTT. Its translation is CASSLPPGQNEKLFF.

This sequence joins TRBV7-8 and TRBJ1-1; TRBD1 might be the D (6 bases). The CDR3 is 15 residues long. Germline values: CDR1 SGHVS, CDR2 FQNEAQ. Trimming stripped 7 bases from V and 2 bases from J, with 17 bases between. The CDR3 sequence is CASTLEGGVNTEAFF. For the CDR3, the DNA is TGTGCCAGCACGCTTGAAGGGGGGGTTAACACTGAAGCTTTCTTT.

This clonotype was observed a few times. This chain joins TRBV29-1 and TRBJ2-7, with D unclear. The DNA end is more similar to TRBJ2-5, so the J call may be wrong. The length of the CDR3 is 12 residues. Germline V gives CDR1 SQVTM, CDR2 ANQGSEA. CDR3 in DNA: TGCAGCGTTGCGGGTCAACAAGAGACCCAGTACTTC. Its translation is CSVAGQQETQYF.

The rearrangement links TRBV13 to TRBJ2-7; possibly TRBD2 for D (5 bases). The CDR3 is 13 residues long. V shed 4 bases and J shed 4 bases, with 11 bases lying between them. Germline CDR1 PRHDT, CDR2 FYEKMQ (reference sequence). The CDR3 DNA reads as TGTGCCAGCAGCTACACACGGGGTTACGAGCAGTACTTC. As protein: CASSYTRGYEQYF.

The chain uses TRBV7-2 and TRBJ1-1; D gene uncertain. The ends were cut back, 0 bases at V and 1 base at J, with 9 bases in the middle. The CDR3 length is 15 residues. In germline, CDR1 is SGHTA, CDR2 FQGNSA. CDR3 in DNA: TGTGCCAGCAGCTTAGCGTCCGGAAAGAACACTGAAGCTTTCTTT. Encoded protein: CASSLASGKNTEAFF.

This clonotype was found a few times. V and J are TRBV29-1 and TRBJ2-7; D is ambiguous. This CDR3 comprises 14 residues. Germline-derived CDR1 and CDR2 are SQVTM and ANQGSEA. The V end was cut by 4 bases, the J end by 0 bases, with 13 bases between. CDR3 DNA: TGCAGCGTTGTCCCCGTTCTTAGCTCCTACGAGCAGTACTTC. Protein: CSVVPVLSSYEQYF.

The genes are TRBV6-2 or TRBV6-3 and TRBJ1-1, with D maybe TRBD1 (6 bases). The CDR3 contains 14 residues. V shed 7 bases and J shed 0 bases, with 12 bases lying between them. In germline, CDR1 is MNHEY, CDR2 SVGEGT. The CDR3 DNA reads TGTGCCAGCACCAACAGGGCCGTGAACACTGAAGCTTTCTTT. Its translation: CASTNRAVNTEAFF.

The rearrangement links TRBV7-2 to TRBJ2-7; D may be TRBD1 (5 bases). CDR3 length equals 17 residues. V dropped 4 bases and J dropped 2 bases, with 21 bases sitting between them. Germline V lookup: CDR1 SGHTA, CDR2 FQGNSA. CDR3 protein: CASSSSIRFRGTYEQYF. DNA for the CDR3: TGTGCCAGCAGCTCAAGCATCAGGTTTAGGGGCACCTACGAGCAGTACTTC.

This clonotype was seen only a few times. The chain carries TRBV5-1 and TRBJ2-2; D gene unclear. CDR3 length: 14 residues. V was clipped by 0 bases and J by 6 bases, with 9 bases between them. Per germline, CDR1 SGHRS and CDR2 YFSETQ. This CDR3 is CASSLDGVAGELFF. The DNA for the CDR3 is TGCGCCAGCAGCTTGGATGGGGTAGCCGGGGAGCTGTTTTTT.

The chain couples TRBV5-4 to TRBJ2-7; D not resolved. Between the trimmed V and J ends, which lost 9 bases and 1 base, there was a span of 14 bases. Germline V gene lookup returns CDR1 SGHNT and CDR2 YYREEE (reference sequence). CDR3 size: 13 residues. CDR3 sequence (DNA): TGTGCCACTTATACCGATTTTTCCTACGAGCAGTACTTC. It translates to CATYTDFSYEQYF.

The gene calls are TRBV4-2 and TRBJ2-4, with TRBD2 identical over 10 bases. The CDR3 has 13 residues. V was pared by 1 base and J by 9 bases, with 0 bases of the junction left unmatched. Germline V gene lookup returns CDR1 LGHNA and CDR2 YNFKEQ. For the CDR3, the DNA is TGTGCCAGCAGCCAAGGGACTAGCGGCATTCAGTACTTC. Amino acid sequence: CASSQGTSGIQYF.

The sample holds a few counts of this clonotype. This chain links TRBV20-1 with TRBJ2-5; 8 bases are a match to TRBD1. CDR1 is DFQATT, CDR2 SNEGSKA, per germline (reference sequence). The CDR3 covers 15 residues. Losses at the gene ends were 0 bases for V and 4 bases for J; bases not matched to a gene: 7. In nucleotides, the CDR3 is TGCAGTGCTAGAGATCCGCGACAGGGGCTAGAGACCCAGTACTTC. Its protein is CSARDPRQGLETQYF.

The V gene is TRBV27, the J gene TRBJ2-7, with D maybe TRBD1 (5 bases). CDR1 is MNHEY, CDR2 SMNVEV, per germline (reference sequence). The CDR3 consists of 14 residues. Trimming cost V 2 bases and J 5 bases, with 13 bases left between them. This CDR3 is CASSLSMQGDEQYF. CDR3 sequence (DNA): TGTGCCAGCAGTTTAAGCATGCAGGGTGACGAGCAGTACTTC.

The CDR3 is CASSYQGQVFYNEQFF. CDR3 sequence (DNA): TGTGCCAGCAGTTACCAGGGCCAGGTATTTTACAATGAGCAGTTCTTC. V usage is TRBV6-5 and J usage is TRBJ2-1; D may be TRBD1 (5 bases). Trimming stripped 2 bases from V and 4 bases from J, with 15 bases between. Germline V gene data show CDR1 as MNHEY and CDR2 as SVGAGI. The CDR3 is 16 amino acids.

The chain employs TRBV29-1 and TRBJ2-5, with D hard to call. The germline gives CDR1 SQVTM, CDR2 ANQGSEA. The CDR3 sequence is 16 residues long. The V end was cut by 3 bases, the J end by 3 bases, with 20 bases between. CDR3 protein: CSVDLAESISEETQYF. The CDR3 DNA follows: TGCAGCGTTGATCTGGCGGAGTCAATTTCGGAAGAGACCCAGTACTTC.

The chain employs TRBV19 and TRBJ2-5; the D is unclear. The J call may be mistaken, given a closer DNA end match to TRBJ2-1. The CDR3 is made up of 11 amino acids. Germline CDR1 reads LNHDA; CDR2 reads SQIVND (reference sequence). This CDR3 is CASNQYNEQFF. For the CDR3, the DNA is TGTGCCAGTAACCAGTACAATGAGCAGTTCTTC.

This sequence joins TRBV6-6 and TRBJ2-7; a weak D match, TRBD2 (6 bases). Germline V gene sequence: CDR1 MNHNY, CDR2 SVGAGI (reference sequence). V dropped 6 bases and J dropped 1 base, with 13 bases sitting between them. CDR3 length: 14 residues. CDR3 sequence: CASSDAGSSYEQYF. Written as DNA, the CDR3 is TGTGCCAGCAGCGACGCGGGATCATCCTACGAGCAGTACTTC.

V usage is TRBV6-2 or TRBV6-3 and J usage is TRBJ1-5; D is perhaps TRBD1 (6 bases). V dropped 6 bases and J dropped 4 bases, with 10 bases sitting between them. Germline lookup yields CDR1 MNHEY and CDR2 SVGEGT. The CDR3 is 13 amino acids. CDR3 DNA sequence: TGTGCCAGCAGACAGGGAAAAAATCAGCCCCAGCATTTT. Translating it yields CASRQGKNQPQHF.

This clonotype was seen only a few times. The chain links TRBV5-4 to TRBJ2-7; 15 nucleotides align to TRBD2. V lost 5 bases and J lost 4; bases outside the gene matches: 7. The CDR3 totals 16 residues. CDR1 and CDR2 from the germline V gene are SGHNT and YYREEE (reference sequence). The CDR3 nucleotides are TGTGCCAGCAGGTCCGGGACTAGCGGGAGGTTGTACGAGCAGTACTTC. Amino acid sequence: CASRSGTSGRLYEQYF.

This rearrangement joins TRBV11-2 to TRBJ1-4; TRBD1 might be the D (6 bases). The ends were cut back, 1 base at V and 7 bases at J, with 16 bases in the middle. The CDR3 has 16 residues. Germline-derived CDR1 and CDR2 are SGHAT and FQNNGV. This CDR3 reads CASSLGLGGIGEKLFF. DNA for the CDR3: TGTGCCAGCAGCTTAGGCCTAGGGGGTATAGGTGAAAAACTGTTTTTT.

J is TRBJ2-1 and V is TRBV9, with D possibly TRBD2 on 5 matching bases. V was shortened by 0 bases and J by 9 bases, with 19 bases between the two germline ends. Per germline, CDR1 SGDLS and CDR2 YYNGEE. The CDR3 covers 16 residues. CDR3 region: CASSVDVSSSYGEQFF. CDR3 DNA: TGTGCCAGCAGCGTAGACGTGTCTAGCTCGTACGGTGAGCAGTTCTTC.